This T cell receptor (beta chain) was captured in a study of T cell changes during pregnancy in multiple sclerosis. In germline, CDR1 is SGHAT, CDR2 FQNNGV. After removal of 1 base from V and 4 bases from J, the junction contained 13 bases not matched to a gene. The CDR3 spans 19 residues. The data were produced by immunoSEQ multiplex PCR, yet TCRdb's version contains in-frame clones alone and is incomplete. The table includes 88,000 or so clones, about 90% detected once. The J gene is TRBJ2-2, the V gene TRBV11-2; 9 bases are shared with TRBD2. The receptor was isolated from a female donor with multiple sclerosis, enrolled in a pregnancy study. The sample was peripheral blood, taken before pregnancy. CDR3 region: CASSLVFRRSGGTTGELFF. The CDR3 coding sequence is TGTGCCAGCAGCTTAGTCTTTCGCCGAAGCGGGGGGACCACCGGGGAGCTGTTTTTT.